These 10 T cell receptor beta chains were sequenced from one sample in a study of cytomegalovirus exposure and HLA in healthy donors. The PCR was carried out with 60 Vbeta primers and 13 Jbeta primers. The table came from immunoSEQ multiplex PCR; TCRdb's copy has only in-frame clones and leaves some out. This table holds some 120,000 clones, roughly 80% found once. The source material was PBMCs. Source of these receptors: a man aged 30 to 39 in good health and CMV-seronegative.

The CDR3 bases are TGTGCCAGCAGTGAGGGGAGGGAGGTCCTGAACACTGAAGCTTTCTTT. This translates into CASSEGREVLNTEAFF. The chain uses TRBV6-1 and TRBJ1-1, with D unresolved. CDR1 is MNHNS, CDR2 SASEGT, per germline. V gave up 3 bases and J gave up 0 bases, with 14 bases separating them. This CDR3 has 16 amino acids.

The rearrangement joins TRBV19 to TRBJ2-4; 7 positions match TRBD1. Germline lookup yields CDR1 LNHDA and CDR2 SQIVND (reference sequence). Germline trimming cut 3 bases from V and 4 bases from J; bases unmatched to any gene: 3. The CDR3 sequence is 14 residues long. The CDR3 DNA reads as TGTGCCAGTAGTATGGGACAGCTTAAAAACATTCAGTACTTC. Encoded protein: CASSMGQLKNIQYF.

This clone was counted a few times. The sample carries other DNA sequences with the same CDR3. V usage is TRBV6-5 and J usage is TRBJ2-2; 7 positions match TRBD1. CDR1 MNHEY and CDR2 SVGAGI come from the germline V gene. V gave up 6 bases and J gave up 0 bases; unmatched junction bases: 4. This CDR3 contains 15 residues. CDR3 loop: CASRTGQSNTGELFF. The CDR3 nucleotides are TGTGCCAGCAGAACGGGACAGTCGAACACCGGGGAGCTGTTTTTT.

This chain joins TRBV19 and TRBJ1-2; possibly TRBD1 for D (5 bases). The CDR3 totals 15 residues. Germline CDR1 reads LNHDA; CDR2 reads SQIVND (reference sequence). Trimming took 2 bases from V and 3 from J, leaving 13 bases between them. The CDR3 protein is CASSIQGWADYGYTF. CDR3 bases: TGTGCCAGTAGTATACAGGGATGGGCGGACTATGGCTACACCTTC.

CDR3 in amino acids: CASSAPNGTDYGYTF. The CDR3 DNA follows: TGTGCCAGCAGCGCGCCAAACGGGACAGACTATGGCTACACCTTC. The genes are TRBV21-1 and TRBJ1-2; the table's D gene call, TRBD1, was not cross checked with the DNA. TRBV21-1 is marked as a pseudogene. CDR3 length equals 15 residues.

V and J are TRBV4-2 and TRBJ1-3, with TRBD1 as a possible D gene (6 bases). Germline assignment: CDR1 LGHNA and CDR2 YNFKEQ. Trimming removed 1 base at V and 4 bases at J, with 11 bases between. CDR3 length: 15 residues. The CDR3: CASSQVPGTGNTIYF. CDR3 nucleotide sequence: TGTGCCAGCAGCCAAGTACCAGGGACAGGAAACACCATATATTTT.

This sequence joins TRBV7-9 and TRBJ1-2, with a weak D call TRBD1 (5 bases). This CDR3 comprises 15 residues. The germline CDR1 and CDR2 sequences are SEHNR and FQNEAQ (reference sequence). V gave up 3 bases and J gave up 4 bases, with 15 bases separating them. The CDR3 sequence is CASSFLVGQGYGYTF. The CDR3, as DNA: TGTGCCAGCAGCTTCTTAGTAGGTCAGGGCTATGGCTACACCTTC. Full variable domain (outside the CDR3, taken from reference TRBV7-9 and TRBJ1-2): DTGVSQNPRHKITKRGQNVTFRCDPISEHNRLYWYRQTLGQGPEFLTYFQNEAQLEKSRLLSDRFSAERPKGSFSTLEIQRTEQGDSAMYLCASSFLVGQGYGYTFGSGTRLTVV.

V is TRBV27 and J is TRBJ1-1, with TRBD1 matching 7 bases. J was trimmed by 4 bases and V by 6 bases; bases with no gene match: 8. The CDR3 is made up of 14 amino acids. Germline V CDR1 and CDR2: MNHEY, SMNVEV (reference sequence). The CDR3 region has the DNA TGTGCCAGCAGCGATGACAGGGCAATCACTGAAGCTTTCTTT. It yields the protein CASSDDRAITEAFF.

This chain joins TRBV5-5 and TRBJ2-5; the D gene is possibly TRBD1 (5 bases). This CDR3 spans 14 amino acids. V shed 5 bases and J shed 4 bases, with 15 bases lying between them. Germline V gene data show CDR1 as SGHKS and CDR2 as YYEKEE (reference sequence). CDR3 sequence: CASRPQGSTETQYF. In DNA, the CDR3 is TGTGCCAGCAGGCCGCAGGGATCGACAGAGACCCAGTACTTC.

The chain uses TRBV28 and TRBJ2-7; a weak D match, TRBD1 (6 bases). The CDR3 length is 14 residues. V shed 4 bases and J shed 2 bases, with 12 bases lying between them. Germline V gene sequence: CDR1 MDHEN, CDR2 SYDVKM. The DNA for the CDR3 is TGTGCCAGCAGTTCCCCGGGACAAACCTACGAGCAGTACTTC. It yields the protein CASSSPGQTYEQYF. Based on the CDR3 plus reference TRBV28 and TRBJ2-7, the full variable domain is DVKVTQSSRYLVKRTGEKVFLECVQDMDHENMFWYRQDPGLGLRLIYFSYDVKMKEKGDIPEGYSVSREKKERFSLILESASTNQTSMYLCASSSPGQTYEQYFGPGTRLTVT.